What follows is one TCR beta chain and its context. Its antigen remains unknown. Sequencing used immunoSEQ multiplex PCR; TCRdb keeps in-frame clones, though not all of them. The table records around 40,000 clones, around 86% of them present only once. The data are from a study of radiotherapy plus CTLA-4 blockade in lung cancer. Study information: Disease control reached over 30%, with objective responses in over 15%.

Whole-study findings and limits: Together with interferon-beta, which increased in serum after radiation, early dynamic changes in blood T cell clones were reportedly the best predictors of response. TCR clones from tumors expanded in blood after radiotherapy plus ipilimumab.

This CDR3 has 17 residues. The junction had 5 bases not matched to a gene; V was cut back by 1 base and J by 1 base. The germline V gene encodes CDR1 MGHRA and CDR2 YSYEKL. Focal radiation with ipilimumab CTLA-4 blockade was given to patients with chemo-refractory metastatic non-small-cell lung cancer. The chain has TRBV4-1 and TRBJ2-2; TRBD2 agrees at 8 bases. This sample comprised peripheral blood, obtained from a patient treated with radiotherapy plus ipilimumab. The TCR was taken from a human donor with non-small cell lung cancer whose response to radiotherapy plus ipilimumab could not be evaluated. The DNA for the CDR3 is TGCGCCAGCAGCCAAGGGGCTAGCGGGCGGAACACCGGGGAGCTGTTTTTT. It codes for CASSQGASGRNTGELFF.